The 9 T cell receptor beta chains listed next were all sequenced from one sample in a study of T cells after yellow fever vaccination. A single record per CDR3 protein comes from TCRdb applying MiXCR to the 5' RACE reads. The repertoire holds 300,000 to 400,000 distinct CDR3 sequences, with under 15% as singletons. The specimen was CD4+ T cells sorted from PBMCs, collected 15 days after the yellow fever booster vaccination. Receptors originate from a man between 18 and 35 years old who received the YFV17D yellow fever vaccine.

V gene TRBV10-3 combines with J gene TRBJ2-2; no definite D call. V lost 0 bases and J 8 bases, leaving 4 bases between the germline ends. CDR3 length: 12 residues. Germline V gives CDR1 ENHRY, CDR2 SYGVKD. CDR3: CAISESDGELFF. Here the CDR3 DNA reads TGTGCCATCAGTGAGTCGGATGGGGAGCTGTTTTTT.

This clonotype was counted only a few times. The rearrangement uses TRBV20-1 and TRBJ2-1; TRBD2 agrees at 11 bases. Germline CDR1 is DFQATT and CDR2 is SNEGSKA (reference sequence). After removal of 3 bases from V and 8 bases from J, the junction contained 6 bases not matched to a gene. The CDR3 runs 14 residues. CDR3 in amino acids: CSASIAGGVDEQFF. As DNA, the CDR3 is TGCAGTGCTAGCATAGCGGGGGGGGTCGATGAGCAGTTCTTC.

This rearrangement joins TRBV5-1 to TRBJ1-1; no clear D gene. This CDR3 contains 15 residues. Germline V gene sequence: CDR1 SGHRS, CDR2 YFSETQ. The V end was cut by 5 bases, the J end by 2 bases, with 16 bases between. CDR3 region: CASRVSSQLNTEAFF. In nucleotides, the CDR3 is TGCGCCAGCAGGGTTAGTTCTCAACTCAACACTGAAGCTTTCTTT.

This clonotype has more than one count but fewer than ten. The chain joins TRBV2 to TRBJ2-5; 11 bases align to TRBD2. Germline CDR1 and CDR2: SNHLY and FYNNEI. The CDR3 runs 16 residues. V shed 4 bases, J shed 2 bases, and the junction held 6 bases outside the gene matches. CDR3 coding DNA: TGTGCCAGCAGTGTCGGGAGACTAGCGGGACAAGAGACCCAGTACTTC. Its translation: CASSVGRLAGQETQYF.

The rearrangement uses TRBV4-2 and TRBJ2-3, with D perhaps being TRBD1 or TRBD2 (5 bases each). This CDR3 is built from 16 residues. CDR1 is LGHNA, CDR2 YNFKEQ, per germline. Trimming removed 2 bases at V and 4 bases at J, with 16 bases between. CDR3 in amino acids: CASSQFGAGGADTQYF. The CDR3 nucleotides are TGTGCCAGCAGCCAATTCGGGGCGGGTGGGGCAGATACGCAGTATTTT.

The table lists this clonotype with many counts. The chain employs TRBV7-2 and TRBJ2-3; no definite D call. Trimming left V 5 bases short and J 2 bases short, with 8 bases between. The length of the CDR3 is 13 residues. Germline CDR1 reads SGHTA; CDR2 reads FQGNSA. DNA for the CDR3: TGTGCCAGCAGCCTACCATCCACAGATACGCAGTATTTT. This sequence encodes CASSLPSTDTQYF.

This clonotype was seen only a few times. The chain couples TRBV28 to TRBJ2-7; 9 positions match TRBD1. The CDR3 spans 16 residues. The V segment lost 5 bases and the J segment 2 bases; nucleotides outside the gene matches: 10. In germline, CDR1 is MDHEN, CDR2 SYDVKM. CDR3 sequence reads: CASSTPGQGPAYEQYF. The CDR3 nucleotides are TGTGCCAGCAGTACTCCTGGACAGGGGCCCGCCTACGAGCAGTACTTC.

This sequence joins TRBV12-5 and TRBJ1-1; D is undetermined. The CDR3 spans 14 residues. Germline assignment: CDR1 LGHNT and CDR2 FRNRAP. V was clipped by 3 bases and J by 3 bases, with 11 bases between them. The CDR3 nucleotides read TGTGCTAGTGGTTTCCGGGCCCGGGACACTGAAGCTTTCTTT. Translation: CASGFRARDTEAFF.

J is TRBJ1-6 and V is TRBV4-3; D call uncertain. The CDR3 contains 15 residues. The V gene's germline CDR1 is LGHNA and CDR2 YSLEER. V lost 1 base to trimming and J lost 7 bases, with 11 bases between them. In nucleotides, the CDR3 is TGCGCCAGCAGCCAAGTCGTAGGGCAAAATTCACCCCTCCACTTT. Protein sequence: CASSQVVGQNSPLHF.